This entry describes one T cell receptor beta chain. Its antigen is as yet unknown. Using immunoSEQ multiplex PCR, the repertoire was profiled, and TCRdb retains in-frame clones only, with some absent. The table shows some 350,000 clones, with 92% occurring only once. V was clipped by 6 bases and J by 0 bases; unmatched bases: 13. CDR1 and CDR2 from the germline V gene are ENHRY and SYGVKD. This CDR3 region has 19 residues. This entry belongs to a study of Ad26.COV2.S vaccination and SARS-CoV-2 variants. Findings of the study overall: Spike-specific TCR breadth was greater in vaccine than placebo recipients. It is possible that the TCR breadth and depth analyses underestimated the total T cell responses. Recipients of vaccine and of placebo showed similar breadth of their non-spike TCR repertoires.

The receptor comes from a human donor who had recovered from COVID-19. The sequencing here drew on peripheral blood, taken after recovery from COVID-19. J is TRBJ2-7 and V is TRBV10-3; 14 bases align to TRBD2. CDR3: CAISARPGTSGGHSYEQYF. In nucleotides, the CDR3 is TGTGCCATCAGCGCCCGCCCTGGGACTAGCGGGGGACACTCCTACGAGCAGTACTTC.